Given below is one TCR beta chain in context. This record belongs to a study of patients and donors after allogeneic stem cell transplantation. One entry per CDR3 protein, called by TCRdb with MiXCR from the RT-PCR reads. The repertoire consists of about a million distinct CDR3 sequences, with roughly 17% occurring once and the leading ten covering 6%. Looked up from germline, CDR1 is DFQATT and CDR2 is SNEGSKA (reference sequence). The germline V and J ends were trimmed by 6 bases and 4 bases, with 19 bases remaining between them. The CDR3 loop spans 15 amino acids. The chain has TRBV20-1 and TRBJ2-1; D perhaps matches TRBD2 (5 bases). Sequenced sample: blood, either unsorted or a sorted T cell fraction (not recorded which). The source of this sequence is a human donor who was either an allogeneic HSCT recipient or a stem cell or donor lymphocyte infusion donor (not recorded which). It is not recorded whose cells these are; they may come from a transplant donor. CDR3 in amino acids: CSAPQLGITYNEQFF. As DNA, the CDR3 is TGCAGTGCGCCCCAACTAGGCATAACTTACAATGAGCAGTTCTTC.